The present T cell receptor (beta chain) was sequenced within a study of beta chain features in type 1 diabetes (dated by TCRdb to about 2018). Broadly, across the study: Mean age, gender distribution, total cell number and subset yield did not differ between patients and healthy donors. Across all samples, 107,917,701 sorted cells were examined, and cell number per subset correlated strongly with RNA yield. In the study, TCRB repertoires of sorted circulating CD4+ T cell subsets from recently diagnosed type 1 diabetes patients were compared with those of matched healthy donors. Regulatory and stem cell-like memory subsets were isolated from only 8 patients and roughly eight healthy donors, whereas naive and central memory subsets came from all 30 or so donors.

From each donor, a single peripheral blood sample of around 0.12 L on average was drawn into heparinised tubes. A BD FACSAria II and a panel including CD45RO, CCR7, CD25, CD127, CD95 and CD27 were used to sort naive, central memory, regulatory and stem cell-like memory CD4+ T cells. Purity was above 95% for every sorted population. PBMCs were isolated right away by Lymphoprep density gradient centrifugation and were stained directly, without culture. So that batch effects would be minimized, each experiment stained and sorted samples in pairs, pairing one healthy donor with one patient. Overall results and qualifications from the work: Patients with type 1 diabetes made fewer insertions and deleted more nucleotides at VDJ recombination sites, implying thymic rearrangement abnormalities. Because cDNA was sequenced instead of genomic DNA, highly expressing activated cells could be over-represented, though the groups showed no difference in activation or CD3 levels. Shorter templates might have been favored by PCR, but patient and control samples were amplified and corrected together, so both groups would have been affected equally by any skew. A moderate but significant shortening of TCRB CDR3 length was observed in type 1 diabetes patients in all four CD4+ subsets. Naive, central memory and regulatory TCRB repertoires appeared to be more alike among patients than among healthy donors. Because small numbers of individuals were included in the HLA sub-analyses, any influence of HLA type on TCRB rearrangement was left unresolved.

Measured from the cysteine to the phenylalanine, the CDR3 is 19 residues long. The CDR3 DNA has 57 bases and is translated from base 1. Taken from the germline V gene (reference sequence), the CDR1 and CDR2 loops are SGHNT and YYREEE. At the junction V is shortened by 2 bases and J by 1 base, with 23 bases in between. All of the isolated RNA was reverse transcribed with the High Capacity cDNA Reverse Transcription Kit, so expressed TCRB transcripts were sequenced. Naive, central memory and regulatory T cell samples underwent deep immunoSEQ sequencing, averaging approximately 3.3 million total reads per sample. After sorted cells were lysed in RLT buffer, RNA was extracted with DNase-treated RNeasy Micro or Mini kits, with the choice depending on cell number. To prevent cross-contamination, every cell subset was processed on its own, while patient and healthy donor samples were processed together. TCRB sequences were amplified from cDNA with the immunoSEQ multiplex PCR, producing 87-bp fragments spanning the CDR3 region. Sequencing of the amplicons was done on the Illumina HiSeq platform. Under the source paper's analysis protocol: PCR bias was corrected computationally using synthetic template baselines, and reads within Hamming distance 2 were collapsed, with unmergeable singletons discarded. Reads were aligned against IMGT so that V, D and J genes, CDR3 length and insertions or deletions at six rearrangement sites could be assigned. Within each subset, clonotype counts were normalized to the number of sorted cells before true diversity and Gini coefficients were calculated with the tcR R package. Repertoire sharing was quantified using the overlap coefficient calculated on TCRB nucleotide sequences. As a proxy for the pre-selection repertoire, out-of-frame TCRB sequences from naive cells were analyzed. Drawn from immuneACCESS, this table holds only the in-frame rearrangements with V and J called that TCRdb kept. Clones are partly lost; checked studies trace under half to an unresolved V gene and leave the rest unexplained. V and J calls and clone size come straight from that table; D and trimming were deduced from the DNA. In all, the sample holds 120,000 to 150,000 clones, and under 11% of those were seen once. The top ten clonotypes cover around 1.4% of the sample.

In regard to this clone: It has no known antigen specificity. No clone much larger than this one lies a single base away; base qualities are absent.

This chain joins TRBV5-4 to TRBJ2-3; no D gene call is confident. The sequenced sample consisted of naive CD4+ T cells from blood. In light of the paper, this sample's cell subset or site label describes: true naive CD4+ T cells. This clonotype was sampled from a man in his late teens or twenties in good health. The CDR3 loop reads CASSFSTSMHRLGTDTQYF. The DNA reads as follows: TGTGCCAGCAGCTTCTCTACTTCGATGCACCGTCTTGGCACAGATACGCAGTATTTT. With the portions outside the CDR3 filled from the reference TRBV5-4 and TRBJ2-3 genes, the complete variable region becomes ETGVTQSPTHLIKTRGQQVTLRCSSQSGHNTVSWYQQALGQGPQFIFQYYREEENGRGNFPPRFSGLQFPNYSSELNVNALELDDSALYLCASSFSTSMHRLGTDTQYFGPGTRLTVL.